This TCR beta chain stems from a study of blood T cell repertoires in COVID-19. This CDR3 is 15 amino acids long. V lost 2 bases and J lost 6; bases outside the gene matches: 8. Germline V lookup: CDR1 SGHDT, CDR2 YYEEEE. This clone has just one count. Profiled with immunoSEQ multiplex PCR; TCRdb holds only in-frame clones, not every one. The profile shows about half a million clones, approximately 91% of them singletons. This sequence originates from an older woman who had recovered from COVID-19. The sequencing input was PBMCs or T cells enriched from blood (not recorded which). The V and J genes are TRBV5-6 and TRBJ2-3; 8 bases agree with TRBD1. The CDR3: CASSLTGTGSDTQYF. In DNA, the CDR3 is TGTGCCAGCAGCTTAACCGGGACAGGCTCTGATACGCAGTATTTT.